The clone carrying this T cell receptor beta chain has only one observation. In the study's own analysis: For nucleated cells, counts were estimated from reference gene primer amplification. Clones were read by immunoSEQ multiplex PCR, and TCRdb kept only the in-frame ones, dropping some. V and J calls and clone size follow that table, whereas D and trimming were derived from the DNA. The sample carries under 250,000 clones, more than 70% recorded once. This entry belongs to a study of blood T cell repertoires in COVID-19. The germline V gene has CDR1 MNHNY and CDR2 SVGAGI (reference sequence). The V and J ends lost 2 bases and 5 bases, in that order; junction bases with no gene match: 5. The CDR3 totals 14 residues.

This TCR came from a woman older than 75 with acute or convalescent COVID-19. Material for sequencing was peripheral blood. The rearrangement uses TRBV6-6 and TRBJ2-5; 7 positions match TRBD2. CDR3 DNA: TGTGCCAGCAGTTACCTCCCCGGGGGGGAGACCCAGTACTTC. It is translated as CASSYLPGGETQYF.